Sequencing of this T cell receptor beta chain was carried out in a study of cytomegalovirus exposure and HLA in healthy donors. Findings and caveats of the study: More clonal expansion characterized HLA-associated TCR beta chains than equally common others in a later analysis.

Comment on this clone: Its specificity is unknown.

The primer mix had 60 Vbeta and 13 Jbeta primers. Repertoires were generated with immunoSEQ multiplex PCR, while TCRdb's copy carries only in-frame clones and drops some. The profile covers some 160,000 clones, with approximately 78% appearing a single time and roughly 4% taken by the ten largest. Germline V CDR1 and CDR2: MGHDK, SYGVNS. V trimming: 2 bases; J trimming: 0 bases; junction bases outside the gene matches: 3. CDR3 size: 17 residues. The receptor comes from a woman in her thirties or forties in good health and CMV-seropositive. This chain links TRBV25-1 with TRBJ2-3, with 12 bases that match TRBD2. The sample comprised PBMCs. CDR3 loop: CASSEELAGGSTDTQYF. Here the CDR3 DNA reads TGTGCCAGCAGTGAAGAACTAGCGGGAGGAAGCACAGATACGCAGTATTTT.